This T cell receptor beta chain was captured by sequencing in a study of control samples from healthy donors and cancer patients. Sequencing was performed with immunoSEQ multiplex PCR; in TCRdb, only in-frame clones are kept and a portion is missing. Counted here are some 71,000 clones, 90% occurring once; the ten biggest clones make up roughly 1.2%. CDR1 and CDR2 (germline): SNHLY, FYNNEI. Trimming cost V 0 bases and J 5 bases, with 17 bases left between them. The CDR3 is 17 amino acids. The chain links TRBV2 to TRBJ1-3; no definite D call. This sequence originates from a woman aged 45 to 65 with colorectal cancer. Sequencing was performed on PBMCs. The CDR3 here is CASSEAGSLGLRNTIYF. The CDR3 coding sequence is TGTGCCAGCAGTGAAGCCGGGAGTCTGGGTTTACGAAACACCATATATTTT. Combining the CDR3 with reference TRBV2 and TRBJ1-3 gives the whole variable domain EPEVTQTPSHQVTQMGQEVILRCVPISNHLYFYWYRQILGQKVEFLVSFYNNEISEKSEIFDDQFSVERPDGSNFTLKIRSTKLEDSAMYFCASSEAGSLGLRNTIYFGEGSWLTVV.